Listed below are T cell receptor beta chains from one sample, sequenced in a study of T cell clonotyping in hematopoietic cell transplantation. Libraries were prepared by immunoSEQ multiplex PCR; TCRdb keeps only in-frame clonotypes and omits some of them. The profile shows 65,000 to 75,000 clones, 94% of them singletons. The sequenced sample consisted of peripheral blood mononuclear cells. All receptors derive from a man aged 50 or older in good health. Some clones in this sample may be carry-over from other donors' samples. The CDR3 runs from the conserved cysteine through the conserved F or W. D genes are given only for firm matches. Some rows mark clone size as missing; the rest say once, few, many or name a class of expanded clone.

clone size	J gene	D gene	V gene	CDR3 protein	CDR3 DNA
-	TRBJ2-1	-	TRBV4-2	CASSQDPVYEQFF	TGTGCCAGCAGCCAAGACCCCGTGTATGAGCAGTTCTTC
-	TRBJ2-6	TRBD1	TRBV19	CASSVLQGASSGANVLTF	TGTGCCAGTAGTGTACTCCAGGGGGCCTCCTCTGGGGCCAACGTCCTGACTTTC
-	TRBJ2-1	-	TRBV4-3	CASRSGTSAGNEQFF	TGCGCCAGCCGCTCTGGGACGAGCGCGGGGAATGAGCAGTTCTTC
-	TRBJ1-1	-	TRBV5-1	CASSLVGTQGTEAFF	TGCGCCAGCAGCTTGGTGGGGACCCAAGGCACTGAAGCTTTCTTT
-	TRBJ2-5	-	TRBV7-7	CASSLDSQETQYF	TGTGCCAGCAGCTTGGACAGCCAAGAGACCCAGTACTTC
-	TRBJ2-6	-	TRBV7-9	CASSLSNRAAGANVLTF	TGTGCCAGCAGCCTTTCAAACAGGGCCGCTGGGGCCAACGTCCTGACTTTC
-	TRBJ1-3	-	TRBV7-6	CASGNRSSGNTIYF	TGTGCCAGCGGGAATCGGAGCTCTGGAAACACCATATATTTT
-	TRBJ2-3	-	TRBV28	CASSPMGTDTQYF	TGTGCCAGCAGCCCAATGGGCACAGATACGCAGTATTTT
-	TRBJ2-6	-	TRBV25-1	CASSDPRSGANVLTF	TGTGCCAGCAGTGACCCCCGCTCTGGGGCCAACGTCCTGACTTTC
-	TRBJ2-7	TRBD1	TRBV2	CASIIPDRDSYEQYF	TGTGCCAGCATCATCCCAGACAGGGACTCCTACGAGCAGTACTTC
-	TRBJ2-5	-	TRBV4-3	CASSSGPEETQYF	TGCGCCAGCAGTTCGGGGCCGGAAGAGACCCAGTACTTC
-	TRBJ2-7	-	TRBV27	CASSYEQYF	TGTGCCAGCTCCTACGAGCAGTACTTC
-	TRBJ2-3	TRBD1	TRBV5-6	CASSRDSSNTDTQYF	TGTGCCAGCAGCCGGGACAGTTCTAACACAGATACGCAGTATTTT
-	TRBJ1-1	-	TRBV6-5	CASMRGRGTSEAFF	TGTGCCAGCATGAGGGGTAGGGGGACGTCTGAAGCTTTCTTT
-	TRBJ1-2	-	TRBV19	CASTGGPLPYGYTF	TGTGCCAGTACTGGAGGACCCCTCCCTTATGGCTACACCTTC
-	TRBJ2-7	-	TRBV9	CASSVAGSYEQYF	TGTGCCAGCAGCGTAGCGGGCAGCTACGAGCAGTACTTC
-	TRBJ2-2	-	TRBV2	CASSRTVNTGELFF	TGTGCCAGCAGTAGGACTGTAAACACCGGGGAGCTGTTTTTT
once	TRBJ1-3	TRBD1	TRBV6-5	CASSYSIGTAGNTIYF	TGTGCCAGCAGTTACTCTATTGGGACAGCTGGAAACACCATATATTTT
-	TRBJ2-5	-	TRBV5-6	CASSPDPTNRETQYF	TGTGCCAGCAGCCCGGACCCTACTAACCGAGAGACCCAGTACTTC
-	TRBJ2-2	-	TRBV29-1	CSALLPSENTGELFF	TGCAGCGCGCTCCTCCCTAGCGAGAACACCGGGGAGCTGTTTTTT
-	TRBJ1-2	-	TRBV28	CASSPVGAGFDYGYTF	TGTGCCAGCAGTCCCGTCGGGGCCGGGTTCGACTATGGCTACACCTTC
-	TRBJ2-1	TRBD1	TRBV4-1	CASSQDGGDRGQWEQFF	TGCGCCAGCAGCCAAGATGGAGGGGACAGGGGGCAATGGGAGCAGTTCTTC
-	TRBJ2-5	-	TRBV7-9	CASSLGPAGEQETQYF	TGTGCCAGCAGCTTAGGACCTGCAGGGGAACAAGAGACCCAGTACTTC
-	TRBJ1-5	-	TRBV30	CAWSVRAGQGDQPQHF	TGTGCCTGGAGTGTACGGGCAGGCCAGGGCGATCAGCCCCAGCATTTT
-	TRBJ1-2	-	TRBV9	CASSPETAVGGYTF	TGTGCCAGCAGCCCTGAGACAGCCGTTGGGGGCTACACCTTC
-	TRBJ1-1	-	TRBV28	CASSPPDMNTEAFF	TGTGCCAGCAGCCCACCGGATATGAACACTGAAGCTTTCTTT
-	TRBJ1-1	-	TRBV6-5	CASSYTGQIEAFF	TGTGCCAGCAGTTATACGGGACAAATCGAAGCTTTCTTT
-	TRBJ2-3	-	TRBV27	CASSLLSRDTQYF	TGTGCCAGCAGTTTACTCTCTAGAGATACGCAGTATTTT
-	TRBJ1-4	-	TRBV7-9	CASTPDLRGGFEKLFF	TGTGCCAGCACCCCAGATTTGCGGGGAGGGTTCGAAAAACTGTTTTTT
-	TRBJ2-3	TRBD1	TRBV11-3	CASSARGTGANTDTQYF	TGTGCCAGCAGCGCTCGAGGGACAGGGGCGAACACAGATACGCAGTATTTT
-	TRBJ1-1	-	TRBV7-2	CASSFSTGIPSGTEAFF	TGTGCCAGCAGCTTTAGCACAGGGATTCCGTCTGGCACTGAAGCTTTCTTT
-	TRBJ1-5	-	TRBV7-9	CASSMSENQPQHF	TGTGCCAGCAGCATGTCAGAGAATCAGCCCCAGCATTTT
-	TRBJ1-1	-	TRBV6-5	CASSTGTPEWEAFF	TGTGCCAGCAGCACCGGGACACCGGAATGGGAAGCTTTCTTT
-	TRBJ1-2	-	TRBV5-4	CASSLELGSYGYTF	TGTGCCAGCAGCTTGGAGTTGGGGTCCTATGGCTACACCTTC
-	TRBJ1-1	-	TRBV27	CASSLERGAVAFF	TGTGCCAGCAGTTTAGAGCGCGGGGCGGTGGCTTTCTTT
-	TRBJ2-5	-	TRBV5-1	CASSSEGGETQYF	TGCGCCAGCAGCTCCGAAGGCGGAGAGACCCAGTACTTC